Listed here are 4 T cell receptor beta chains from one sample, sequenced in a study of blood T cells in healthy people across ages (dated by TCRdb to between 2015 and 2016). The library relied on 5' RACE. This sample was sequenced with an Illumina HiSeq 2500. A second 7 to 11 cycle PCR used a sample-barcoded 5' primer and a J-beta primer mix. The public reads were run again by TCRdb, first through fastp at Q25 and then through MiXCR, and only productive beta chains were kept. A single entry per CDR3 protein holds the most common genes and DNA from its merged rows. The sample table holds about 2 million distinct CDR3 sequences, of which around 48% were seen once. Of the sample, less than 2.5% falls within the top ten clones. The sample was blood. Receptor source: a woman in her forties in good health.

In this sample, this clonotype turned up a few times. The chain combines TRBV4-1 with TRBJ1-2; D unclear. V was pared by 6 bases and J by 0 bases, with 17 bases between. Germline V gene lookup returns CDR1 MGHRA and CDR2 YSYEKL. The CDR3 contains 16 residues. CDR3 region: CASRRPGTGANYGYTF. The CDR3 DNA sequence: TGCGCCAGCAGACGCCCCGGTACCGGAGCTAACTATGGCTACACCTTC.

CDR3 residues: CATSSPSWDSGTDTQYF. In nucleotides, the CDR3 is TGTGCCACCAGCAGTCCTTCCTGGGACAGCGGCACAGATACGCAGTATTTT. The V and J genes are TRBV15 and TRBJ2-3; 7 nucleotides line up with TRBD1. The CDR3 contains 17 residues. The ends lost 3 bases at V and 1 base at J; junction bases unmatched: 10. Germline loops: CDR1 LNHNV, CDR2 YYDKDF (reference sequence).

V gene TRBV6-5 combines with J gene TRBJ2-5; no clear D. Germline-derived CDR1 and CDR2 are MNHEY and SVGAGI. V shed 2 bases and J shed 2 bases, with 18 bases lying between them. This CDR3 comprises 17 residues. The CDR3 nucleotides read TGTGCCAGCAGTTACGGGTCCCCAGCCAGGTATCAAGAGACCCAGTACTTC. Encoded protein: CASSYGSPARYQETQYF.

This clonotype showed up just a few times. The chain is built from TRBV2 and TRBJ2-7, with TRBD2 matching 8 bases. In germline, CDR1 is SNHLY, CDR2 FYNNEI. J was trimmed by 2 bases and V by 4 bases; bases with no gene match: 10. This CDR3 comprises 16 residues. CDR3 DNA: TGTGCCAGCAGTGCGCCCGGGACTAGAACTGCCTACGAGCAGTACTTC. Protein: CASSAPGTRTAYEQYF.